A single sample gave rise to the 28 T cell receptor beta chains below, sequenced in a study of CD8 T cells in ankylosing spondylitis. Overall study results and limits: Several highly homologous variants formed a TCR beta motif that appeared characteristic of ankylosing spondylitis blood.

Using its own MiXCR run on the 5' RACE reads, TCRdb lists one record per CDR3 protein. This table has some 700,000 distinct CDR3 sequences, under 20% appearing once. The antigens these receptors bind are not known. What was sequenced was blood, either unsorted or a sorted T cell fraction (not recorded which). The receptors shown here come from a male donor with ankylosing spondylitis.

A few counts support this clonotype. In nucleotides, the CDR3 is TGCGCCAGCAGCCAAGATCTTCTAGCGGGAGGGCACTACAATGAGCAGTTCTTC. Translating gives CASSQDLLAGGHYNEQFF. The V and J genes are TRBV4-3 and TRBJ2-1, with TRBD2 matching over 12 bases. After removal of 0 bases from V and 3 bases from J, the junction contained 6 bases not matched to a gene. The CDR3 is 18 residues long. The germline CDR1 and CDR2 sequences are LGHNA and YSLEER.

This clonotype occurred a few times. V is TRBV9 and J is TRBJ1-1; tentatively, D is TRBD1 (6 bases). Germline-derived CDR1 and CDR2 are SGDLS and YYNGEE. V was trimmed by 6 bases and J by 5 bases, leaving 17 bases between them. The CDR3 loop spans 14 amino acids. This CDR3 reads CASTSGQGLTEAFF. In DNA, the CDR3 is TGTGCCAGCACCTCAGGGCAGGGGTTAACTGAAGCTTTCTTT.

V gene TRBV20-1 combines with J gene TRBJ1-5; 7 nucleotides match TRBD1. The J segment lost 2 bases and the V segment lost 6 bases, leaving 7 bases of the junction unmatched. Germline CDR1 DFQATT, CDR2 SNEGSKA (reference sequence). The CDR3 has 14 residues. CDR3 coding DNA: TGCAGTGCAATGACAGGGAAGGGCAATCAGCCCCAGCATTTT. Translated: CSAMTGKGNQPQHF.

The V call is TRBV12-3 or TRBV12-4, the J call TRBJ2-1; possibly TRBD1 for D (5 bases). The CDR3 is 14 residues long. Trimming took off 5 bases at V and 4 bases at J, with 12 bases between the two ends. The CDR3 sequence is CASSQGFFYNEQFF. The CDR3 DNA reads as TGTGCCAGCAGTCAGGGATTTTTTTACAATGAGCAGTTCTTC.

The chain recombines TRBV13 with TRBJ2-2; D may match TRBD1 or TRBD2 (5 bases each). Trimming removed 8 bases from V and 6 bases from J, with 13 bases in between. Germline assignment: CDR1 PRHDT and CDR2 FYEKMQ (reference sequence). The CDR3 consists of 13 residues. The CDR3 DNA follows: TGTGCCAGCGCCTCCCGGGGCTCCGGGGAGCTGTTTTTT. Its protein product is CASASRGSGELFF.

The chain is built from TRBV15 and TRBJ1-2, with a weak D call TRBD1 (6 bases). Germline V gene data show CDR1 as LNHNV and CDR2 as YYDKDF (reference sequence). V lost 5 bases to trimming and J lost 3 bases, with 22 bases between them. This CDR3 spans 17 amino acids. DNA for the CDR3: TGTGCCACCAGCCCCCCCCCGGCTCACAGGGACCACTATGGCTACACCTTC. This encodes CATSPPPAHRDHYGYTF. The full variable domain, rest sourced from reference TRBV15 and TRBJ1-2, is DAMVIQNPRYQVTQFGKPVTLSCSQTLNHNVMYWYQQKSSQAPKLLFHYYDKDFNNEADTPDNFQSRRPNTSFCFLDIRSPGLGDTAMYLCATSPPPAHRDHYGYTFGSGTRLTVV.

Here the CDR3 DNA reads TGTGCCAGCAGCCACCGACGGGGGGGCGCACGTTCCTACAATGAGCAGTTCTTC. This gives the protein CASSHRRGGARSYNEQFF. The rearrangement uses TRBV6-2 or TRBV6-3 and TRBJ2-1; 8 nucleotides line up with TRBD2. V lost 6 bases, J lost 1 base, and 14 bases stayed unmatched. Germline V CDR1 and CDR2: MNHEY, SVGEGT. The CDR3 runs to 18 residues.

This clonotype was seen a few times. V usage is TRBV7-8 and J usage is TRBJ2-7; 8 bases fit TRBD1. After removal of 4 bases from V and 9 bases from J, the junction contained 5 bases not matched to a gene. The CDR3 contains 12 residues. CDR1 is SGHVS, CDR2 FQNEAQ, per germline. The CDR3 loop reads CASSSTGEWQYF. CDR3 nucleotide sequence: TGTGCCAGCAGCTCGACAGGGGAATGGCAGTACTTC.

This clonotype appeared a few times. CDR3 amino acids: CASSVSGRADEQYF. Written as DNA, the CDR3 is TGTGCCAGCAGCGTTAGCGGGAGGGCCGACGAGCAGTACTTC. The rearrangement joins TRBV7-8 to TRBJ2-7, with 11 bases lining up with TRBD2. V lost 5 bases and J lost 5; bases outside the gene matches: 5. Germline lookup yields CDR1 SGHVS and CDR2 FQNEAQ. The CDR3 is made up of 14 amino acids.

This clonotype was counted between two and nine times. The chain couples TRBV12-3 or TRBV12-4 to TRBJ2-2; D could derive from TRBD1 or TRBD2 (5 bases each). The length of the CDR3 is 12 residues. V was shortened by 8 bases and J by 4 bases, with 8 bases between the two germline ends. The CDR3 sequence is CASGAGTGELFF. CDR3 bases: TGTGCCAGCGGGGCGGGCACCGGGGAGCTGTTTTTT.

This clonotype appeared a few times. This chain joins TRBV20-1 and TRBJ2-1, with 8 bases fitting TRBD2. The CDR3 length is 14 residues. Germline loops: CDR1 DFQATT, CDR2 SNEGSKA (reference sequence). The V gene end was trimmed by 3 bases and the J gene end by 6 bases; junction bases not matched to a gene: 7. The CDR3 nucleotides are TGCAGTGCTAGCCCCGGGGGGGCCGCCAATGAGCAGTTCTTC. This codes for CSASPGGAANEQFF.

The V gene is TRBV13, the J gene TRBJ2-2; D is uncertain. The CDR3 contains 12 residues. Germline V gene data show CDR1 as PRHDT and CDR2 as FYEKMQ (reference sequence). Between the trimmed V and J ends, which lost 5 bases and 4 bases, there was a span of 5 bases. CDR3 bases: TGTGCCAGCAGCCCAGTCACCGGGGAGCTGTTTTTT. Translating gives CASSPVTGELFF.

The rearrangement links TRBV20-1 to TRBJ2-3; TRBD2 might be the D (6 bases). With 0 bases removed from V and 0 bases from J, the gap between germline ends came to 16 bases. The CDR3 is made up of 17 amino acids. CDR1 is DFQATT, CDR2 SNEGSKA, per germline (reference sequence). The chain's CDR3 is CSARDFRGSSSTDTQYF. The CDR3, as DNA: TGCAGTGCTAGAGATTTTCGGGGGTCCTCTAGCACAGATACGCAGTATTTT.

CDR3 protein: CASSLNGYTF. CDR3 in DNA: TGTGCCAGCAGCTTAAATGGCTACACCTTC. The chain combines TRBV7-9 with TRBJ1-2, with D unclear. The CDR3 has 10 residues. Germline CDR1 SEHNR, CDR2 FQNEAQ (reference sequence). V shed 2 bases and J shed 6 bases, with 1 base lying between them.

This clonotype was observed many times. The DNA of the CDR3 is TGTGCCAGCAGTGGACTAGCGGGAGACTATGAGCAGTTCTTC. Translated, it gives CASSGLAGDYEQFF. The chain joins TRBV27 to TRBJ2-1, with 13 bases fitting TRBD2. From germline, CDR1 is MNHEY and CDR2 SMNVEV (reference sequence). This CDR3 is 14 amino acids long. The junction had 3 bases not matched to a gene; V was cut back by 5 bases and J by 8 bases.

Remarks on this clonotype: A read error may account for a junction end that differs from germline. The chain recombines TRBV12-3 or TRBV12-4 with TRBJ2-1; 16 nucleotides align to TRBD2. CDR3 length: 18 residues. In DNA, the CDR3 is TGTGCCTGCAGTTCGGGACTAGCGGGAGGGGGGGACCCCAATGAGCAGTTCTTC. Its protein is CACSSGLAGGGDPNEQFF.

This clonotype has a handful of counts. This chain links TRBV9 with TRBJ2-1; 13 bases fit TRBD2. This CDR3 has 15 residues. Germline V CDR1 and CDR2: SGDLS, YYNGEE. The J segment lost 8 bases and the V segment lost 4 bases, leaving 6 bases of the junction unmatched. The CDR3 DNA reads TGTGCCAGCAGCTCAGGACTAGCGGGAGTTCATGAGCAGTTCTTC. It encodes CASSSGLAGVHEQFF.

This clonotype was picked up one time. The CDR3 DNA reads TGCAGCGTTGAAAGAGGAGACACAGATACGCAGTATTTT. Amino acid sequence: CSVERGDTDTQYF. The gene calls are TRBV29-1 and TRBJ2-3; D gene unclear. The CDR3 runs 13 residues. V lost 2 bases and J lost 2, with 8 bases in between. Germline CDR1 reads SQVTM; CDR2 reads ANQGSEA.

This clonotype was observed at least ten times. The chain joins TRBV4-3 to TRBJ1-2, with TRBD1 identical over 7 bases. CDR1 and CDR2 (germline): LGHNA, YSLEER. The CDR3 spans 17 residues. Unmatched junction bases numbered 16, after V lost 3 bases and J lost 6 bases. The CDR3 DNA sequence: TGCGCCAGCAGCCAGTCTCCCACCCGGGACAGTCGTCATGGCTACACCTTC. The encoded protein is CASSQSPTRDSRHGYTF.

This clonotype was picked up a small number of times. The chain recombines TRBV7-9 with TRBJ1-4; weak D call: TRBD1 (5 bases). Germline CDR1 is SEHNR and CDR2 is FQNEAQ (reference sequence). This CDR3 is 15 amino acids long. V was shortened by 4 bases and J by 0 bases, with 9 bases between the two germline ends. The chain's CDR3 is CASSSGATTNEKLFF. CDR3 DNA sequence: TGTGCCAGCAGCTCCGGGGCCACAACTAATGAAAAACTGTTTTTT.

This clonotype was observed a single time. The gene calls are TRBV4-1 and TRBJ2-2; 7 bases agree with TRBD2. CDR3 length equals 16 residues. V shed 2 bases, J shed 6 bases, and the junction held 9 bases outside the gene matches. Germline assignment: CDR1 MGHRA and CDR2 YSYEKL. The CDR3 spells CASSQPTSRRAGELFF. The CDR3 bases are TGCGCCAGCAGCCAACCGACTAGCAGAAGAGCCGGGGAGCTGTTTTTT.

This clonotype has only a few counts. The rearrangement joins TRBV4-1 to TRBJ2-7; perhaps TRBD2 as D (5 bases). The CDR3 contains 14 residues. The germline V gene has CDR1 MGHRA and CDR2 YSYEKL. Trimming shortened V by 6 bases and J by 3 bases, and 15 bases separated the two germline ends. The CDR3 sequence: CASRRAPRDYEQYF. Written as DNA, the CDR3 is TGCGCCAGCAGGAGGGCCCCTAGGGACTACGAGCAGTACTTC.

This clonotype has a handful of counts. The chain's CDR3 is CASSPGSPLDWGRYTEAFF. For the CDR3, the DNA is TGTGCCAGCAGCCCAGGTTCGCCCCTCGACTGGGGGAGGTACACTGAAGCTTTCTTT. The V gene is TRBV3-1, the J gene TRBJ1-1; D is perhaps TRBD1 (5 bases). Per the germline V gene, CDR1 is LGHDT and CDR2 is YNNKEL (reference sequence). The CDR3 has 19 amino acids. The V gene lost 4 bases and the J gene lost 3 bases, with 27 bases spanning the gap.

The chain links TRBV15 to TRBJ2-7; D is unresolved. CDR3 length: 14 residues. Germline V lookup: CDR1 LNHNV, CDR2 YYDKDF (reference sequence). The V gene lost 0 bases and the J gene lost 4 bases, with 10 bases spanning the gap. The CDR3 loop is CATSREAGRYEQYF. CDR3 nucleotides: TGTGCCACCAGCAGAGAGGCAGGCAGGTACGAGCAGTACTTC.

The chain uses TRBV20-1 and TRBJ1-4, with D possibly being TRBD1 (5 bases). The V gene's germline CDR1 is DFQATT and CDR2 SNEGSKA (reference sequence). The CDR3 is 14 residues long. As DNA, the CDR3 is TGCAGCCCGGGCGGGACGGCTGATCGGGAAAAACTGTTTTTT. Its translation: CSPGGTADREKLFF.

CDR3: CASSVPGLAGVDTGELFF. Here the CDR3 DNA reads TGTGCCAGCAGCGTACCGGGACTAGCGGGAGTTGACACCGGGGAGCTGTTTTTT. The chain joins TRBV9 to TRBJ2-2; 14 bases align to TRBD2. V was pared by 1 base and J by 3 bases, with 5 bases of the junction left unmatched. This CDR3 region has 18 residues. Germline V gene lookup returns CDR1 SGDLS and CDR2 YYNGEE.

In its sample, this clonotype was seen many times. The chain couples TRBV5-1 to TRBJ2-1, with a tentative D call TRBD1 (5 bases). Per germline, CDR1 SGHRS and CDR2 YFSETQ. The CDR3 totals 16 residues. V was shortened by 5 bases and J by 2 bases, with 17 bases between the two germline ends. CDR3 in DNA: TGCGCCAGCAGTTCCCCAGGGCTTGGTCCCTACAATGAGCAGTTCTTC. Translating gives CASSSPGLGPYNEQFF.

In its sample, this clonotype was seen a few times. The chain is built from TRBV12-3 or TRBV12-4 and TRBJ2-1, with D maybe TRBD2 (5 bases). The CDR3 is 15 residues long. V lost 5 bases and J lost 5, with 16 bases in between. The CDR3 DNA reads as TGTGCCAGCAGTATAGAACTAGTCGGCGACAATGAGCAGTTCTTC. Translation gives CASSIELVGDNEQFF.